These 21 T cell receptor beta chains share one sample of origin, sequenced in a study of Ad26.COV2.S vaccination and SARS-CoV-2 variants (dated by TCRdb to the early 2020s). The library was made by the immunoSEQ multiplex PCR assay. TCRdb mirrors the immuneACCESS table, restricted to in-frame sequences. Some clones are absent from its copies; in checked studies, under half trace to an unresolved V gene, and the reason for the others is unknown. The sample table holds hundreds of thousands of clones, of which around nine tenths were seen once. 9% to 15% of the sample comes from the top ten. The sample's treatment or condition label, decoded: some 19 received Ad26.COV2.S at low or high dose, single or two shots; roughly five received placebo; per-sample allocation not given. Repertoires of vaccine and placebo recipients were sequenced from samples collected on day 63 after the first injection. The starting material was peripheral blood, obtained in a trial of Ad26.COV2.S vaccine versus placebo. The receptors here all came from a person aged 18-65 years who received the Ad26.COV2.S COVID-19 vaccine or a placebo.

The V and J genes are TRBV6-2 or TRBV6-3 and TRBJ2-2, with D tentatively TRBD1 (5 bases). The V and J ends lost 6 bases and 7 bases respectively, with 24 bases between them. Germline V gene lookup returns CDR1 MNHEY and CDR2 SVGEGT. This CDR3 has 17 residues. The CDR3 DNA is TGTGCCAGCAGCCAGTTAAGGGGCCCTAAGGGCGGCGGGGAGCTGTTTTTT. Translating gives CASSQLRGPKGGGELFF.

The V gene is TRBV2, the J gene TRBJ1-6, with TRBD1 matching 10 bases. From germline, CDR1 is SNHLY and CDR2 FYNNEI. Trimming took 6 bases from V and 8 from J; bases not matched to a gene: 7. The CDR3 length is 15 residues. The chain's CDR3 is CASRAGTGEYSPLHF. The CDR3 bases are TGTGCCAGCAGGGCCGGGACAGGGGAATATTCACCCCTCCACTTT.

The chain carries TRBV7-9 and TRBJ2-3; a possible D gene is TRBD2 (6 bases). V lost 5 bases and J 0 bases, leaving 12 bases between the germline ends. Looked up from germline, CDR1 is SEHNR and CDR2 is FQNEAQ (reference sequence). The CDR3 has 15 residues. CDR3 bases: TGTGCCAGCAGCCAGCTAGCGTTGAGCACAGATACGCAGTATTTT. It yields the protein CASSQLALSTDTQYF.

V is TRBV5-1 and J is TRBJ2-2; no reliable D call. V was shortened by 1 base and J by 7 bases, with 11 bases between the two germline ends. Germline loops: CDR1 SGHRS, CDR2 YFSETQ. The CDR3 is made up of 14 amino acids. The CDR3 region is CASSLTPKDGELFF. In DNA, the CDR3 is TGCGCCAGCAGCTTGACACCTAAAGACGGGGAGCTGTTTTTT.

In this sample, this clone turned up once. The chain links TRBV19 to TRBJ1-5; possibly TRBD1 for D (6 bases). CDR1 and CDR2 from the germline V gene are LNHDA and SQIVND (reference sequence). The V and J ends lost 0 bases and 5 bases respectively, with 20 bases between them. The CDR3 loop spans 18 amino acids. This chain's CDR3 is CASSIDLLFEGGHQPQHF. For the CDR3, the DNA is TGTGCCAGTAGTATAGATCTATTATTTGAAGGGGGGCATCAGCCCCAGCATTTT.

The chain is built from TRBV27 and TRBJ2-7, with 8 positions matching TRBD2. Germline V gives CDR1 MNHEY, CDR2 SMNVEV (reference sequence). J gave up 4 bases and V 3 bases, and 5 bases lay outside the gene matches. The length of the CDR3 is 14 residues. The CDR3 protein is CASSFFGGRYEQYF. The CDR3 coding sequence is TGTGCCAGCAGTTTTTTTGGCGGGAGGTACGAGCAGTACTTC.

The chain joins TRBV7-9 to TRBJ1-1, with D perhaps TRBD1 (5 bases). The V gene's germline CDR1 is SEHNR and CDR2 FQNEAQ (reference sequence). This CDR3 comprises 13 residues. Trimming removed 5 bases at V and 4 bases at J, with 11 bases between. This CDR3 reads CASSPQGSTEAFF. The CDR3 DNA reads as TGTGCCAGCAGCCCCCAGGGTTCCACTGAAGCTTTCTTT.

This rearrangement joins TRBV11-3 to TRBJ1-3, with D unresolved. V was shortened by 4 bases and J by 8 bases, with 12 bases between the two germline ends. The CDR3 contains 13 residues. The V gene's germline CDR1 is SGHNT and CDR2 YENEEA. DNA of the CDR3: TGTGCCAGCAGCTCACAATGTAGAGACACCATATATTTT. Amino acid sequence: CASSSQCRDTIYF.

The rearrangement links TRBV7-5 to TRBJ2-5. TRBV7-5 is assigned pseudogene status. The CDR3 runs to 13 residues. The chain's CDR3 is CVRSLVGQETQYF. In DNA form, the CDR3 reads TGTGTCAGAAGCTTAGTAGGGCAAGAGACCCAGTACTTC.

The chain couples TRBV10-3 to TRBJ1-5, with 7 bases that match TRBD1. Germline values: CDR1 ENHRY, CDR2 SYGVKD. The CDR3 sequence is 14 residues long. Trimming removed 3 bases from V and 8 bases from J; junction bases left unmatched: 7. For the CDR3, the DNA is TGTGCCATCAGTGACAACAGGGGAGGGGAGCCCCAGCATTTT. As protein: CAISDNRGGEPQHF.

In DNA form, the CDR3 reads TGTGCCAGCAGGAGGGACCTATCCTACGAGCAGTACTTC. Translated, it gives CASRRDLSYEQYF. The V call is TRBV2, the J call TRBJ2-7, with D perhaps being TRBD1 or TRBD2 (5 bases each). The CDR3 is made up of 13 amino acids. The germline V gene encodes CDR1 SNHLY and CDR2 FYNNEI. V was clipped by 6 bases and J by 1 base, with 10 bases between them.

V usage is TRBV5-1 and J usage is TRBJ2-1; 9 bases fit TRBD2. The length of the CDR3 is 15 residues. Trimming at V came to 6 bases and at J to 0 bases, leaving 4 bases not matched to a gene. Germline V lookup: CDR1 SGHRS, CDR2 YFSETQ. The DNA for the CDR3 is TGCGCCAGCACGACTAGCGGAAGCTCCTACAATGAGCAGTTCTTC. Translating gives CASTTSGSSYNEQFF. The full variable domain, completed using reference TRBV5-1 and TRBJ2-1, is KAGVTQTPRYLIKTRGQQVTLSCSPISGHRSVSWYQQTPGQGLQFLFEYFSETQRNKGNFPGRFSGRQFSNSRSEMNVSTLELGDSALYLCASTTSGSSYNEQFFGPGTRLTVL.

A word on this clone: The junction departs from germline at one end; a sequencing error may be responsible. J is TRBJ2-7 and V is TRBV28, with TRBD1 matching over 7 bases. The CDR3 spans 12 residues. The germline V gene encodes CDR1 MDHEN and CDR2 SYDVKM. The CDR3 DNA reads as TGTGCCAGCAGTTCCCATGGCTGGGACAGTAGCTTC. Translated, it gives CASSSHGWDSSF.

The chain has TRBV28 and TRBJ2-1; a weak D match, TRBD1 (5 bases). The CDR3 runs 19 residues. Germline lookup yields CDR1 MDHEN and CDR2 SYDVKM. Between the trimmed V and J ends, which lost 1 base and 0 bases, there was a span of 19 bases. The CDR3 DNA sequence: TGTGCCAGCAGTTTATTTTCTGGGGATAGGGGTCGCTCCTACAATGAGCAGTTCTTC. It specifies CASSLFSGDRGRSYNEQFF.

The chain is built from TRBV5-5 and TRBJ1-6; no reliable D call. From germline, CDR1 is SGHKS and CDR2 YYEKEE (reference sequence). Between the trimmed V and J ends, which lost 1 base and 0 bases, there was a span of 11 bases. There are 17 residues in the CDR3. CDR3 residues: CASSLRQSSSYNSPLHF. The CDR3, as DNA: TGTGCCAGCAGCTTGCGCCAGTCAAGCTCCTATAATTCACCCCTCCACTTT.

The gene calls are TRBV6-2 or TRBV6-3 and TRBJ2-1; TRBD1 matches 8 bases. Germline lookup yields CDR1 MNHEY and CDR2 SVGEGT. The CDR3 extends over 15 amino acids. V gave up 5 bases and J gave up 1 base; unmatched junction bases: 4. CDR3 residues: CASSIDRGSYNEQFF. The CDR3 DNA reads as TGTGCCAGCAGTATCGACAGGGGTTCCTACAATGAGCAGTTCTTC.

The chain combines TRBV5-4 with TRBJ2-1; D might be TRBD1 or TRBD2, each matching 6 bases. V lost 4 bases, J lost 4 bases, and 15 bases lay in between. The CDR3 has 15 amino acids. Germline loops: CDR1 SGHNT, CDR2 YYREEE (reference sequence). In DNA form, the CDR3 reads TGTGCCAGCAGCAGGGGGGCAGGTTCGTACAATGAGCAGTTCTTC. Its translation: CASSRGAGSYNEQFF.

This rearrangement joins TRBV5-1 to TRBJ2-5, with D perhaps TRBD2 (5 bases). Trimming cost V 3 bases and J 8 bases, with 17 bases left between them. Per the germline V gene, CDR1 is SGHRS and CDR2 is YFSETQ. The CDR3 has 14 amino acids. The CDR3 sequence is CASSSSFREGTQYF. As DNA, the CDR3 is TGCGCCAGCAGCTCCAGTTTCCGGGAAGGAACCCAGTACTTC.

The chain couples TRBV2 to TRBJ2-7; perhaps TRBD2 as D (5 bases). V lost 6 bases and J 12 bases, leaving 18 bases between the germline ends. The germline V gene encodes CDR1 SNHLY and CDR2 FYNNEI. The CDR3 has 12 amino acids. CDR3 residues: CASSTRASGSYF. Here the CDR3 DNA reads TGTGCCAGCAGCACGAGGGCTAGTGGGTCGTACTTC.

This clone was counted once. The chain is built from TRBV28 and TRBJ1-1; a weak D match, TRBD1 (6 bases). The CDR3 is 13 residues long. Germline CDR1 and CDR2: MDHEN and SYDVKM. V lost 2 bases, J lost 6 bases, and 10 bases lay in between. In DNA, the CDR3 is TGTGCCAGCAGTTTAGTACAGGGCTCTGAAGCTTTCTTT. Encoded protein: CASSLVQGSEAFF.

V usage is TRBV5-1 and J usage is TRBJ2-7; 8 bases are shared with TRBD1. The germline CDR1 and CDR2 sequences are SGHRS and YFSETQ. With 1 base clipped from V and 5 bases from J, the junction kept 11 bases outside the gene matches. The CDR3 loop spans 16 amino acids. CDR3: CASSLRSGGSQDEQYF. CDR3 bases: TGCGCCAGCAGCTTGCGATCAGGGGGCAGCCAGGACGAGCAGTACTTC.